A selection of T cell receptor beta chains follows, all from one sample in a study of graft-versus-host responses after intestinal transplantation. These TCRs are of unknown antigen specificity. Repertoires were generated with immunoSEQ multiplex PCR, while TCRdb's copy carries only in-frame clones and drops some. The sample includes around 87,000 clones, less than 95% of them seen just once. Source: unstimulated CD8+ T cells sorted from spleen or lymph node cells, taken before transplant. Source of these receptors: a human donor who was the organ donor for an intestinal transplant. Each CDR3 is given with its conserved first and last residue. Fields, in order: J gene, V gene, CDR3 length, D gene, clone size, CDR3 protein. The D gene is left open where the match is weak. Expanded clones get a size class; other rows say once, few or many, or leave the size out.

>TRBJ1-2|TRBV7-9|14|NA|few
CASSLGGSNYGYTF
>TRBJ1-2|TRBV4-2|16|TRBD1|NA
CASKPPGQGASYGYTF
>TRBJ1-1|TRBV6-1|14|NA|NA
CASSGAGGGTEAFF
>TRBJ2-7|TRBV15|14|NA|once
CATSGRVRPYEQYF
>TRBJ2-5|TRBV13|12|NA|NA
CASSSDSLFQYF
>TRBJ2-1|TRBV5-1|16|NA|NA
CASSLALRVLNNEQFF
>TRBJ2-1|TRBV4-2|15|TRBD2|NA
CASSQTSGGGNEQFF
>TRBJ2-7|TRBV4-1|15|TRBD1|NA
CASSLRDRGSGEQYF
>TRBJ2-7|TRBV2|15|TRBD1|NA
CASSESGQGAYEQYF
>TRBJ1-2|TRBV4-3|16|TRBD1|NA
CASSQEIGQAFYGYTF
>TRBJ1-6|TRBV28|16|NA|NA
CASSLRPPAGNSPLHF
>TRBJ1-4|TRBV6-5|15|NA|NA
CASSYSWGSDEKLFF
>TRBJ2-1|TRBV6-5|14|NA|NA
CASGRGGSYNEQFF
>TRBJ2-3|TRBV4-3|14|NA|NA
CASSQDYGANTQYF
>TRBJ1-2|TRBV29-1|17|NA|NA
CSVEDRDLVVEGSGYTF
>TRBJ1-5|TRBV9|15|TRBD1|NA
CASSVSGTANQPQHF
>TRBJ2-3|TRBV27|15|NA|NA
CASLPSGPSTDTQYF
>TRBJ1-2|TRBV12-5|14|NA|NA
CASGLVKMEDGYTF
>TRBJ2-7|TRBV27|14|TRBD1|once
CASSQYRTGQEQYF
>TRBJ2-2|TRBV9|17|NA|NA
CASSIYRFGANTGELFF
>TRBJ2-7|TRBV28|16|TRBD2|NA
CASSLFLSGGIYEQYF
>TRBJ2-4|TRBV15|20|TRBD1|NA
CATSALGGQGALIAKNIQYF
>TRBJ2-5|TRBV4-3|14|TRBD2|NA
CASSQNSGAETQYF
>TRBJ1-5|TRBV6-5|14|TRBD1|NA
CASSPQGLGQPQHF
>TRBJ1-1|TRBV6-1|16|NA|once
CASSDGPRHPNTEAFF
>TRBJ2-7|TRBV5-1|17|TRBD2|NA
CASSSLAGDMSSYEQYF
>TRBJ2-1|TRBV9|13|TRBD2|NA
CASSPAGYNEQFF
>TRBJ1-1|TRBV10-3|11|NA|NA
CAISESSLAFF
>TRBJ1-2|TRBV27|16|TRBD1|NA
CASSLSWTGANYGYTF
>TRBJ1-5|TRBV19|14|NA|few
CASSVQGSNQPQHF
>TRBJ2-7|TRBV29-1|10|NA|NA
CSVEQGEQYF
>TRBJ1-2|TRBV4-3|14|NA|NA
CASSQEWGGYGYTF
>TRBJ2-2|TRBV7-8|14|NA|NA
CASSLVGLTGELFF
>TRBJ1-2|TRBV7-7|15|TRBD1|NA
CASSPIGQEGYGYTF
>TRBJ2-2|TRBV7-9|14|NA|NA
CASSAGRGTGELFF
>TRBJ2-7|TRBV5-1|14|NA|NA
CASSLEGDPYEQYF
>TRBJ2-1|TRBV9|12|NA|NA
CASGGAYNEQFF
>TRBJ1-1|TRBV4-1|15|NA|NA
CASSQAPQGNTEAFF
>TRBJ1-2|TRBV5-6|17|TRBD1|NA
CASSLGPGQGLAEGYTF
>TRBJ1-2|TRBV7-9|17|NA|NA
CASSLVTGTRPADGYTF
>TRBJ1-1|TRBV25-1|13|NA|NA
CASSAGLSTEAFF
>TRBJ2-7|TRBV4-3|15|TRBD2|NA
CASSLAGGISYEQYF
>TRBJ1-4|TRBV9|16|NA|NA
CASSVGGGATNEKLFF
>TRBJ1-2|TRBV5-6|15|TRBD1|NA
CASRTRDRGLYGYTF
>TRBJ2-5|TRBV9|13|NA|NA
CASSAGSQETQYF
>TRBJ1-5|TRBV7-9|15|TRBD1|NA
CASSDGQGSNQPQHF
>TRBJ1-2|TRBV2|15|NA|NA
CASMGLKDGNYGYTF
>NA|TRBV9|19|TRBD1|NA
CASSVGSGTGSSLSNEQYF
>TRBJ2-1|TRBV6-4|15|TRBD2|NA
CASSDSNGGVNEQFF
>TRBJ1-4|TRBV9|15|NA|NA
CASSVSGTEPEKLFF
>TRBJ1-2|TRBV6-6|13|TRBD1|NA
CASSYWTGDGYTF
>TRBJ2-2|TRBV10-3|14|TRBD2|NA
CAIRGGIDTGELFF
>TRBJ1-2|TRBV19|14|NA|once
CASSIVPLGDGYTF
>TRBJ1-2|TRBV4-3|14|NA|NA
CASSQGGLGYGYTF
>TRBJ2-7|TRBV28|13|NA|NA
CASSAHRVDEQYF
>TRBJ2-3|TRBV6-5|13|NA|NA
CAARTALTDTQYF
>TRBJ1-5|TRBV7-6|15|NA|NA
CASSLSDSSNQPQHF
>TRBJ2-1|TRBV7-3|14|NA|NA
CASSLVGEGDEQFF
>TRBJ2-1|TRBV5-6|14|NA|NA
CASSSPPGVSEQFF
>TRBJ1-2|TRBV28|14|NA|NA
CASSFAGENYGYTF